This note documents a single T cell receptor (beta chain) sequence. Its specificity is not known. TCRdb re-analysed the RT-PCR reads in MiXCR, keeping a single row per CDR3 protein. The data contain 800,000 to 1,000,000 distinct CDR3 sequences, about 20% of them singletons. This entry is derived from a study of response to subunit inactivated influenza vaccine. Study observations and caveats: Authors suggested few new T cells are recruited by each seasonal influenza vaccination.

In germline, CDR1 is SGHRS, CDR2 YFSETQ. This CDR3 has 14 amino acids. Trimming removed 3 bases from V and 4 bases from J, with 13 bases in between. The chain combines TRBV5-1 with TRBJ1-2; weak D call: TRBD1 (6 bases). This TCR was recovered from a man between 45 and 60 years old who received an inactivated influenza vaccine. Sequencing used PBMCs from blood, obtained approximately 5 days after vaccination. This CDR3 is CASSSEGGLYGYTF. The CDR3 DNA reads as TGCGCCAGCAGCTCTGAGGGGGGTCTCTATGGCTACACCTTC.